This TCR beta chain was documented in a study of T cell repertoires in cytomegalovirus infection. Study at large: Matching HLA type, along with CMV infection, was indicated by public TCR beta signatures.

This clonotype was seen ten or more times. Its antigen is not known. CDR1 and CDR2 (germline): KGHDR, SFDVKD. This CDR3 is 12 amino acids long. The V and J ends lost 9 bases and 0 bases respectively, with 7 bases between them. Using its own MiXCR run on the reads, TCRdb lists one record per CDR3 protein. The sample contains around 230,000 distinct CDR3 sequences, 6% to 8% of which appear only once. Study-level results: HLA-C-restricted, CMV-specific TCR beta clonotypes were dominant ex vivo.

This clonotype originated in a human donor in good health (CMV status not recorded). Some clones in this sample may be carry-over from other donors' samples. The V gene is TRBV24-1, the J gene TRBJ1-1; no clear D. The sample taken for sequencing was PBMCs. The CDR3 DNA is TGTGCCACCGTTGAGTTGAACACTGAAGCTTTCTTT. As protein: CATVELNTEAFF.